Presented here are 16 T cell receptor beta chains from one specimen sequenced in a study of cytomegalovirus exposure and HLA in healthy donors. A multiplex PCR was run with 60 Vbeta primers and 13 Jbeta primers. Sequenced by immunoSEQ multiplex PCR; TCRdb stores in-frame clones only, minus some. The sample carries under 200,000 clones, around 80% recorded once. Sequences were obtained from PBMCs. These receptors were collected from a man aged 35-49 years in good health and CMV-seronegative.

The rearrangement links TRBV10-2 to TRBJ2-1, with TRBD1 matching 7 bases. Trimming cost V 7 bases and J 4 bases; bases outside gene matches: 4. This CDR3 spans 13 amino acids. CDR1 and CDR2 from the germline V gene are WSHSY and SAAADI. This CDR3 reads CASKETGYNEQFF. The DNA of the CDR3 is TGCGCCAGCAAAGAGACAGGGTACAATGAGCAGTTCTTC.

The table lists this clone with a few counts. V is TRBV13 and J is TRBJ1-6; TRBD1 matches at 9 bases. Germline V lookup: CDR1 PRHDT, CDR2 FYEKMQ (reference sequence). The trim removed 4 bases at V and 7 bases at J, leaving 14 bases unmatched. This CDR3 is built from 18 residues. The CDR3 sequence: CASSSYTGTGSENSPLHF. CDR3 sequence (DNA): TGTGCCAGCAGCTCTTACACCGGGACAGGGTCGGAGAATTCACCCCTCCACTTT.

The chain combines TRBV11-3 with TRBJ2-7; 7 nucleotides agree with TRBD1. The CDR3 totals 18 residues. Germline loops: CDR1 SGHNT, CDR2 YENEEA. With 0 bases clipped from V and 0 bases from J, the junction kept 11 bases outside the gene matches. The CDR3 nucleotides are TGTGCCAGCAGCTTAGATAGGACAGGACGTACGGTCTCCTACGAGCAGTACTTC. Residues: CASSLDRTGRTVSYEQYF.

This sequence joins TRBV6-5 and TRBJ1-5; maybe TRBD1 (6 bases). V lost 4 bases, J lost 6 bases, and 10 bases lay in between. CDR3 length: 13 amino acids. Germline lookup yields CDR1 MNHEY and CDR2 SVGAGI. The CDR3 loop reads CASSSRDTQPQHF. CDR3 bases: TGTGCCAGCAGTTCCCGGGACACTCAGCCCCAGCATTTT.

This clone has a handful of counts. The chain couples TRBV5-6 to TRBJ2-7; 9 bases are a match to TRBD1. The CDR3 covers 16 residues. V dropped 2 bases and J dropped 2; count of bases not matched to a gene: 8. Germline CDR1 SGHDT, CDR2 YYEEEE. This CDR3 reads CASSLRQGGFAYEQYF. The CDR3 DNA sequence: TGTGCCAGCAGCTTAAGACAGGGGGGGTTCGCCTACGAGCAGTACTTC. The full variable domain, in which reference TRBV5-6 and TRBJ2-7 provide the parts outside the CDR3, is DAGVTQSPTHLIKTRGQQVTLRCSPKSGHDTVSWYQQALGQGPQFIFQYYEEEERQRGNFPDRFSGHQFPNYSSELNVNALLLGDSALYLCASSLRQGGFAYEQYFGPGTRLTVT.

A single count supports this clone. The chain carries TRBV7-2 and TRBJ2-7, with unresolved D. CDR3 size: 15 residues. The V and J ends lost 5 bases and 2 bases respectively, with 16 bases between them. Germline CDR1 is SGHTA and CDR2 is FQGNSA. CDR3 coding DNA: TGTGCCAGCAGCCGATCGGGTCAGCCGCCCTACGAGCAGTACTTC. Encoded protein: CASSRSGQPPYEQYF.

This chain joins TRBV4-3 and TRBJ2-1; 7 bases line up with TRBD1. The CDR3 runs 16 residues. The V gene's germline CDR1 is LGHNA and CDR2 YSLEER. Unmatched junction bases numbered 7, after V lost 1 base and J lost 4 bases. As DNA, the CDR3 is TGCGCCAGCAGCCAAGGGGCAGGGGGATATTACAATGAGCAGTTCTTC. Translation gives CASSQGAGGYYNEQFF.

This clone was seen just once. CDR3 sequence (DNA): TGTGCCAGCCGCCCCCGGGACAGGGGGACTGGGGCCAACGTCCTGACTTTC. Translated, it gives CASRPRDRGTGANVLTF. This chain uses TRBV27 with TRBJ2-6, with 11 bases that match TRBD1. The CDR3 loop spans 17 amino acids. V dropped 8 bases and J dropped 2; count of bases not matched to a gene: 8. Germline CDR1 reads MNHEY; CDR2 reads SMNVEV (reference sequence). The variable domain in full, completed from reference TRBV27 and TRBJ2-6, reads EAQVTQNPRYLITVTGKKLTVTCSQNMNHEYMSWYRQDPGLGLRQIYYSMNVEVTDKGDVPEGYKVSRKEKRNFPLILESPSPNQTSLYFCASRPRDRGTGANVLTFGAGSRLTVL.

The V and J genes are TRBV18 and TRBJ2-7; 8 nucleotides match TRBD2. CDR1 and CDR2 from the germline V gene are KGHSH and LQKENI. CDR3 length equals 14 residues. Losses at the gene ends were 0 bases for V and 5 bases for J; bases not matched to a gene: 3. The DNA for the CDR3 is TGTGCCAGCTCACCACCTCCGGGGGGGAACGAGCAGTACTTC. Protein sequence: CASSPPPGGNEQYF.

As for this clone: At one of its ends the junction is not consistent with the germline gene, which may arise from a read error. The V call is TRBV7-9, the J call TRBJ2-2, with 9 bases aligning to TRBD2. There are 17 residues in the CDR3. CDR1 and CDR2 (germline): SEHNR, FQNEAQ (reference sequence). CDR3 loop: CSSSKTRGGGEGGELFF. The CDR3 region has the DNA TGTTCCAGCAGCAAAACGCGGGGGGGCGGGGAGGGCGGGGAGCTGTTTTTT.

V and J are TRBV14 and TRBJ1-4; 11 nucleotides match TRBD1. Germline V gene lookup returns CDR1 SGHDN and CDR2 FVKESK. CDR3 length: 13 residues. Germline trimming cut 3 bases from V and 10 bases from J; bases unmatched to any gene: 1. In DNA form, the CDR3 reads TGTGCCAGCAGCCATGGGACAGGGGGAAAACTGTTTTTT. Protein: CASSHGTGGKLFF. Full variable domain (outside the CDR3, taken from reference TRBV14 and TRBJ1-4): EAGVTQFPSHSVIEKGQTVTLRCDPISGHDNLYWYRRVMGKEIKFLLHFVKESKQDESGMPNNRFLAERTGGTYSTLKVQPAELEDSGVYFCASSHGTGGKLFFGSGTQLSVL.

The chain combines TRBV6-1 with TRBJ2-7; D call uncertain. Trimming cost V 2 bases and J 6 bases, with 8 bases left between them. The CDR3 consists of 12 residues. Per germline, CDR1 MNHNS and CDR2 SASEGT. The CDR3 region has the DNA TGTGCCAGCAGTGAACCCCTGGCCGAGCAGTACTTC. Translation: CASSEPLAEQYF.

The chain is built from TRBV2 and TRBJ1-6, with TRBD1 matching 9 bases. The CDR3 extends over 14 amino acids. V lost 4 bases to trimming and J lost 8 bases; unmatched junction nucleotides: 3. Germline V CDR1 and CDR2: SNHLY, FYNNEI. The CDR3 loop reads CASSVRTGDSPLHF. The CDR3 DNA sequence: TGTGCCAGCAGTGTTAGGACAGGGGATTCACCCCTCCACTTT.

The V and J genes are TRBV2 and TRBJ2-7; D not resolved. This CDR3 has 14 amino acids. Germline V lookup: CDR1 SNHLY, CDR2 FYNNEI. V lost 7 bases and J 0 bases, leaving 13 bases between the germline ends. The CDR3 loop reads CASIGTESSYEQYF. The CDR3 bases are TGTGCCAGCATTGGCACAGAAAGCTCCTACGAGCAGTACTTC.

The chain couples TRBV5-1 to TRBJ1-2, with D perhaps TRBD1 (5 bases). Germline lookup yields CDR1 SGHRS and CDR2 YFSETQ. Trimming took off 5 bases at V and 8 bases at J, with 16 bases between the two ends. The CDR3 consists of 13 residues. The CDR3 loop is CASSSGLKGGYTF. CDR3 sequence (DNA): TGCGCCAGCAGTTCCGGCCTTAAGGGGGGCTACACCTTC.

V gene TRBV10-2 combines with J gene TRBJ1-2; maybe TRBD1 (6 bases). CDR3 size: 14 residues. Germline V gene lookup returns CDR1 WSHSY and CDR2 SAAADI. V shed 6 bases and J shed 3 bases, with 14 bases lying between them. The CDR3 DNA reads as TGCGCCAGCAGGGAATCGGGACAAGACTATGGCTACACCTTC. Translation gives CASRESGQDYGYTF.